This T cell receptor (beta chain) appears in the sequencing data of a study of shared clonotypes between healthy human individuals. Background on the study: Three plates each covered CD4 naive and memory; CD8 naive two, CD8 memory one. Study-level results: Compared with clonotypes that all four donors shared, non-shared clonotypes had lower generation probabilities. Rarefaction gave evidence that sorted-subset sequencing remained incomplete despite large depth.

CD45RO-negative, CCR7-positively selected cells formed the naive CD8 fraction, excluding terminally differentiated effector memory CD45RA+ cells. Sequencing was performed with immunoSEQ multiplex PCR; in TCRdb, only in-frame clones are kept and a portion is missing. Of more than 2 million clones listed, 93% are singletons. Remarks on this clone: Its antigen is undetermined.

The V gene's germline CDR1 is SGHTA and CDR2 FQGTGA. The CDR3 extends over 15 amino acids. The V and J ends lost 2 bases and 1 base, in that order; junction bases with no gene match: 2. The rearrangement uses TRBV7-3 and TRBJ2-3, with 8 positions matching TRBD1. This TCR was sampled from a man between 18 and 29 years old in good health. Some clones in this sample may be carry-over from other donors' samples. The sample comprised naive CD8+ T cells from PBMCs. CDR3 amino acids: CASSLQGAGTDTQYF. In nucleotides, the CDR3 is TGTGCCAGCAGCTTACAGGGGGCGGGCACAGATACGCAGTATTTT.